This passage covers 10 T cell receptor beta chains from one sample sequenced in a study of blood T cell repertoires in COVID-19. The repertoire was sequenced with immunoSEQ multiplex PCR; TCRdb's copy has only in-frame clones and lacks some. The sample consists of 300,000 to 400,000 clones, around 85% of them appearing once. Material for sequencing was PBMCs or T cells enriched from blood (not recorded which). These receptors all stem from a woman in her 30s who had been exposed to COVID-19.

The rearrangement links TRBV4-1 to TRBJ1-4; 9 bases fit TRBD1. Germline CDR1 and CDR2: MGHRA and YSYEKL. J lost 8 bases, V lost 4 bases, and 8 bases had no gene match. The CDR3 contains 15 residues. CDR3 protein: CASSPGTGRREKLFF. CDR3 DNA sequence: TGCGCCAGCAGCCCAGGGACAGGGCGACGGGAAAAACTGTTTTTT.

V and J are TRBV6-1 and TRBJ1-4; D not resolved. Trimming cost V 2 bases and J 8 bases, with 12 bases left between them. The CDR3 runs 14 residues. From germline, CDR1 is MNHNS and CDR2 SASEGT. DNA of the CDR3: TGTGCCAGCAGTGAAAACTTCGGGAGGGAAAAACTGTTTTTT. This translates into CASSENFGREKLFF.

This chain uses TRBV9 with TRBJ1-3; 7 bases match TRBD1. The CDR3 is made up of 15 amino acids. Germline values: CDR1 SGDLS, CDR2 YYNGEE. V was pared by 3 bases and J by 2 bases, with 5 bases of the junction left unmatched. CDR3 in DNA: TGTGCCAGCAGCGCAGGAACAGGGGCTGGAAACACCATATATTTT. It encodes CASSAGTGAGNTIYF.

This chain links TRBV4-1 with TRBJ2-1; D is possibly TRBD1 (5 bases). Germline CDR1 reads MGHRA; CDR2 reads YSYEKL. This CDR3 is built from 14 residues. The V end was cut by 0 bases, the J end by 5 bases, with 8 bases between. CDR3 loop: CASSQETDNNEQFF. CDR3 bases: TGCGCCAGCAGCCAAGAGACAGATAACAATGAGCAGTTCTTC.

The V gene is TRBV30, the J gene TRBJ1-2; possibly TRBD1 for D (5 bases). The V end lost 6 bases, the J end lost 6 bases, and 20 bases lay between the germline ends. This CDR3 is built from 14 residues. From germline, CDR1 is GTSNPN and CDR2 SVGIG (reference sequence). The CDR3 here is CACPWRGGLDGYTF. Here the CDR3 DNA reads TGTGCCTGCCCGTGGAGGGGCGGCCTCGATGGCTACACCTTC.

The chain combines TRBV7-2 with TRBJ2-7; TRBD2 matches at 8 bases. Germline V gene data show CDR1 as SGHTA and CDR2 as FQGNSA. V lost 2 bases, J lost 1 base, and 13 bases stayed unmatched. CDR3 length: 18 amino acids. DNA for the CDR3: TGTGCCAGCAGCTTATTTCACCCACAGCGGGGGTTGTCCTACGAGCAGTACTTC. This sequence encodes CASSLFHPQRGLSYEQYF. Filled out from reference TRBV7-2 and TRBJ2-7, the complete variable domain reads GAGVSQSPSNKVTEKGKDVELRCDPISGHTALYWYRQSLGQGLEFLIYFQGNSAPDKSGLPSDRFSAERTGGSVSTLTIQRTQQEDSAVYLCASSLFHPQRGLSYEQYFGPGTRLTVT.

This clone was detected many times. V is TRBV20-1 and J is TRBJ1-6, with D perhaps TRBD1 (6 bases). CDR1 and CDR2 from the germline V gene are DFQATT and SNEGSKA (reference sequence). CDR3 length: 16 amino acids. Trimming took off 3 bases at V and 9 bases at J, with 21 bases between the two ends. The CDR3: CSASVAGATRGSPLHF. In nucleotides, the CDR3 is TGCAGTGCTAGTGTCGCAGGGGCCACACGGGGTTCACCCCTCCACTTT.

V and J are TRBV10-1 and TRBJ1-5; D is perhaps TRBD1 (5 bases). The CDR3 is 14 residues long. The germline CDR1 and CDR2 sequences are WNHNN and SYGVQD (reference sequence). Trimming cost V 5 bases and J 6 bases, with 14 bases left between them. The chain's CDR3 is CASSPGSVGQPQHF. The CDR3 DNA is TGCGCCAGCAGTCCAGGGTCCGTGGGTCAGCCCCAGCATTTT.

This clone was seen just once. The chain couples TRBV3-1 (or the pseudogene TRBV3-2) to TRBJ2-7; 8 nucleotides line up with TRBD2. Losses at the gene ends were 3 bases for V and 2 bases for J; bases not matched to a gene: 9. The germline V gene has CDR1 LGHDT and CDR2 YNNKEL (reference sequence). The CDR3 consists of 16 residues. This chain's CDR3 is CASSQGVAGGTYEQYF. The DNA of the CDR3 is TGTGCCAGCAGCCAGGGAGTTGCGGGAGGCACCTACGAGCAGTACTTC.

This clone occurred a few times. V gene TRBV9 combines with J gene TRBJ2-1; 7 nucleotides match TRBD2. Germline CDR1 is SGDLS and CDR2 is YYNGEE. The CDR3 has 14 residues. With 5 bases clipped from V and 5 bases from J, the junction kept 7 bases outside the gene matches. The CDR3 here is CASSHGGRNNEQFF. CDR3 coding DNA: TGTGCCAGCAGTCATGGCGGGAGAAACAATGAGCAGTTCTTC.